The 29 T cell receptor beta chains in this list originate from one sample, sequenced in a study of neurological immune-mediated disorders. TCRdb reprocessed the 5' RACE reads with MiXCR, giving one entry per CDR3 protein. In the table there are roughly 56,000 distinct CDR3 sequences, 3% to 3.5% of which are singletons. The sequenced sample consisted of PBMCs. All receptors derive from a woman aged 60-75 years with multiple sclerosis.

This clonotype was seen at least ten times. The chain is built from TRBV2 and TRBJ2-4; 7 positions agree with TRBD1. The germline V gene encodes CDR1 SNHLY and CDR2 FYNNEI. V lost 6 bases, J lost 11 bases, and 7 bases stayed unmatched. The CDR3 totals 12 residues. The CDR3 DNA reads TGTGCCAGCAGGTCGACAGGGTCTGTTCAGTACTTC. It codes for CASRSTGSVQYF. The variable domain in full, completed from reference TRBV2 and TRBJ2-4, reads EPEVTQTPSHQVTQMGQEVILRCVPISNHLYFYWYRQILGQKVEFLVSFYNNEISEKSEIFDDQFSVERPDGSNFTLKIRSTKLEDSAMYFCASRSTGSVQYFGAGTRLSVL.

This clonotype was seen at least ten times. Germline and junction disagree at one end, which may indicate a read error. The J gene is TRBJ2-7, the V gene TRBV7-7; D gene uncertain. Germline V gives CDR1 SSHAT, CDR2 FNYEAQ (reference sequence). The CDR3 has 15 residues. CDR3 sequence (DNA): TGTGCTAGCAGCTCCACGGTGGGTCCCCCGGGCGAGCAGTACTTC. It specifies CASSSTVGPPGEQYF.

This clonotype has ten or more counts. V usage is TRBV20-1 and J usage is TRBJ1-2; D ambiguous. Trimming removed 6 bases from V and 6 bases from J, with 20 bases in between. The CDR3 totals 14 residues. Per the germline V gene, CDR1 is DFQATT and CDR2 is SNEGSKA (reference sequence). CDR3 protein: CSAPRGGNTDGYTF. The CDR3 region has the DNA TGCAGTGCCCCCCGGGGTGGTAACACTGATGGCTACACCTTC.

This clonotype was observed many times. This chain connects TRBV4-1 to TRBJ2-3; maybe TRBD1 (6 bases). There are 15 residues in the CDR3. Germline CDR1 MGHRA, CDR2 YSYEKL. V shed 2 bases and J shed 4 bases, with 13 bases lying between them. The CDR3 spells CASSQRQEMADTQYF. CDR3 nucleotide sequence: TGCGCCAGCAGCCAACGACAGGAAATGGCAGATACGCAGTATTTT.

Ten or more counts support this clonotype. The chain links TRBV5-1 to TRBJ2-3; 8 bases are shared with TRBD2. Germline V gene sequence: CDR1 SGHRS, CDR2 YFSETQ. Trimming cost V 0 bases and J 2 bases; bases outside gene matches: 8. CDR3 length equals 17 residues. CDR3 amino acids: CASSLGVSSGYTDTQYF. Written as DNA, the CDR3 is TGCGCCAGCAGCTTGGGGGTCTCTAGCGGGTACACAGATACGCAGTATTTT.

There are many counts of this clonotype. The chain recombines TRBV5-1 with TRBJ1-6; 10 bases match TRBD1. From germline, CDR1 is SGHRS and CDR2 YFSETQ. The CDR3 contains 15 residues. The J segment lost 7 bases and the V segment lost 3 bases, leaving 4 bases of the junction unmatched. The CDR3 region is CASSSGTGVNSPLHF. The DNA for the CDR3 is TGCGCCAGCAGCTCGGGGACAGGGGTGAATTCACCCCTCCACTTT.

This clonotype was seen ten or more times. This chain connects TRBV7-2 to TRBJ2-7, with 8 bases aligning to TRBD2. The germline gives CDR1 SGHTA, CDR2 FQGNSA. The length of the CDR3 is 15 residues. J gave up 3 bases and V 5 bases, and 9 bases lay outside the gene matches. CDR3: CASSLGVAGNYEQYF. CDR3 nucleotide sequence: TGTGCCAGCAGCCTTGGGGTAGCGGGGAACTACGAGCAGTACTTC.

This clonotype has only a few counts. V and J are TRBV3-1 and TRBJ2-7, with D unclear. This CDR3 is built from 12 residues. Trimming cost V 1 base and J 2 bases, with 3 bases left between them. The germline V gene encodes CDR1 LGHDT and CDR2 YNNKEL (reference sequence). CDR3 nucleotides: TGTGCCAGCAGCCAAGGGACCTACGAGCAGTACTTC. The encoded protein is CASSQGTYEQYF.

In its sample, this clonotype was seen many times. The DNA of the CDR3 is TGTGCCATCAGCCCAGGGAAAGGTTCACCCCTCCACTTT. Its protein is CAISPGKGSPLHF. The J gene is TRBJ1-6, the V gene TRBV10-3, with D possibly matching TRBD1 (5 bases). The length of the CDR3 is 13 residues. Trimming cost V 6 bases and J 9 bases, with 12 bases left between them. CDR1 ENHRY and CDR2 SYGVKD come from the germline V gene.

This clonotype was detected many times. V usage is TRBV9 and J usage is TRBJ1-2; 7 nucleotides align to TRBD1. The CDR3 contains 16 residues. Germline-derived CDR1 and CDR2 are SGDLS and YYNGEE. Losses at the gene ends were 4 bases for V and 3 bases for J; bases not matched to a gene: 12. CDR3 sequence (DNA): TGTGCCAGCAGCAATAACCTCGGGACAGCAGACTATGGCTACACCTTC. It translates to CASSNNLGTADYGYTF.

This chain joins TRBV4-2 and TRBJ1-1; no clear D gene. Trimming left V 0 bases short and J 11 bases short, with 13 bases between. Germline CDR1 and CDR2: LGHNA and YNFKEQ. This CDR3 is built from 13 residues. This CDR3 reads CASSQDSAQRAFF. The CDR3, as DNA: TGTGCCAGCAGCCAAGATAGTGCTCAGCGGGCTTTCTTT.

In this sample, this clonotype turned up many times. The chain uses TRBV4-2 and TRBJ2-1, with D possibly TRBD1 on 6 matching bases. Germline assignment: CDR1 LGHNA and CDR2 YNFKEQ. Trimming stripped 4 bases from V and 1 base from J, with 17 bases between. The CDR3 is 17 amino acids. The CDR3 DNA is TGTGCCAGCAGCCCTACGCTACACAGGGAATCCTACAATGAGCAGTTCTTC. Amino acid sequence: CASSPTLHRESYNEQFF.

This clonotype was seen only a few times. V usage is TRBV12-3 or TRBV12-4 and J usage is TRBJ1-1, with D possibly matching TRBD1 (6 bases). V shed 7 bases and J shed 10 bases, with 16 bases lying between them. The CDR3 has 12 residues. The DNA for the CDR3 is TGTGCCAGCACCTCGCAGGGGCTCGGAGCTTTCTTT. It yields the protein CASTSQGLGAFF.

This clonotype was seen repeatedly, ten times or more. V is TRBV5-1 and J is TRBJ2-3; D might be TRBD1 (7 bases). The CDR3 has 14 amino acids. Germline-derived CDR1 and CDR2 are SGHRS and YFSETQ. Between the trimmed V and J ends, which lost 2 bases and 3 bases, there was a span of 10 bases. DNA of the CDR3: TGCGCCAGCAGCTTACAGGGGAGGACAGATACGCAGTATTTT. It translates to CASSLQGRTDTQYF.

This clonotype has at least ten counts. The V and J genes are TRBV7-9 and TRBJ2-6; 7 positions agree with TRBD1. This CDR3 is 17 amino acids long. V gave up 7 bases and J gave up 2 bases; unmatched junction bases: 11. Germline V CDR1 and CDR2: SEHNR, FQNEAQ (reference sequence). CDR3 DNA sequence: TGTGCCAGCAACCTAATCCCTACAGGGGCTGGGGCCAACGTCCTGACTTTC. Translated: CASNLIPTGAGANVLTF.

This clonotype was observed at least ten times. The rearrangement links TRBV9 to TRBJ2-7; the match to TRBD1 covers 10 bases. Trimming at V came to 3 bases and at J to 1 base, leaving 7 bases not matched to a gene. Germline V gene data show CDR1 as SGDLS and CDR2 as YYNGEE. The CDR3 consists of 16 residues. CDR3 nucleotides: TGTGCCAGCAGCGACTCGGACAGGGGGATTTCCTACGAGCAGTACTTC. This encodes CASSDSDRGISYEQYF.

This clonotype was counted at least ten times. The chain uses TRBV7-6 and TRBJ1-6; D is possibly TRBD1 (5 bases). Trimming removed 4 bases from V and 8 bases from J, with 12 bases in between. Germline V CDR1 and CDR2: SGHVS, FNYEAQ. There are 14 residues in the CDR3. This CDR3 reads CASSSRERHSPLHF. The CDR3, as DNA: TGTGCCAGCAGCTCCAGGGAGAGGCATTCACCCCTCCACTTT.

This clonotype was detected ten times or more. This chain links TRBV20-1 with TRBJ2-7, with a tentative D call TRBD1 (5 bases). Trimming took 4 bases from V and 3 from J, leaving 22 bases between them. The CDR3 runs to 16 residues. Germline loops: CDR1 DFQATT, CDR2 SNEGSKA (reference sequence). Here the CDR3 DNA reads TGCAGTGCTAAGACAGTTGAGGTAATGTCAAGCTACGAGCAGTACTTC. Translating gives CSAKTVEVMSSYEQYF.

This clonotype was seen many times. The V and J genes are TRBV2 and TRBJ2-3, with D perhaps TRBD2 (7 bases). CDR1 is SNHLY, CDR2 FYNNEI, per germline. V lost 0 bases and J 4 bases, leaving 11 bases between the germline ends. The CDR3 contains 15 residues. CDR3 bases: TGTGCCAGCAGTGAAGCTCCGGGGGGCCCAGATACGCAGTATTTT. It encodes CASSEAPGGPDTQYF.

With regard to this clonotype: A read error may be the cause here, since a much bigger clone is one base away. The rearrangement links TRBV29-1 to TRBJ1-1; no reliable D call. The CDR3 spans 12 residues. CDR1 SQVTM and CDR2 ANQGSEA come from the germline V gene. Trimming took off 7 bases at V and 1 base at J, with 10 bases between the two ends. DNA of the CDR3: TGCAGCGATCGTCTATCGAACACTGAAGCTTTCTTT. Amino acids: CSDRLSNTEAFF.

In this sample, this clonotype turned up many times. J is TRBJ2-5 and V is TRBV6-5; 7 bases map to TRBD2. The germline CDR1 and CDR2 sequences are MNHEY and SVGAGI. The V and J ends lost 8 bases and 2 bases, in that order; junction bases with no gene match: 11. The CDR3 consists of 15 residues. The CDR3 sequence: CASRPLWGGQETQYF. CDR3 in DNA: TGTGCCAGCCGACCCCTTTGGGGGGGGCAAGAGACCCAGTACTTC.

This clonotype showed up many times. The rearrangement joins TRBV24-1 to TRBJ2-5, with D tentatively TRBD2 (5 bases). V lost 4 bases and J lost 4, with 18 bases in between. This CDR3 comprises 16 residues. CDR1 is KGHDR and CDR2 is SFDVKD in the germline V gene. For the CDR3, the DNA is TGTGCCACCAGTGACAGAAGCGGACCCCTTCGAGAGACCCAGTACTTC. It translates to CATSDRSGPLRETQYF.

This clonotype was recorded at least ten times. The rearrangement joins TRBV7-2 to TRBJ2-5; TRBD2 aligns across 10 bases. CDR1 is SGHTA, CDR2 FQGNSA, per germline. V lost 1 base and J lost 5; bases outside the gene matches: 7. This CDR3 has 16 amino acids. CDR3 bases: TGTGCCAGCAGCTTAGTGCAGCGGGGGGGCCTTGAGACCCAGTACTTC. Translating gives CASSLVQRGGLETQYF.

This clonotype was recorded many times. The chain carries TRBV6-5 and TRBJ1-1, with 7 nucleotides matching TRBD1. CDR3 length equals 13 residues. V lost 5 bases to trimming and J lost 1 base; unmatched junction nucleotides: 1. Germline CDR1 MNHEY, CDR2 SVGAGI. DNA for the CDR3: TGTGCCAGCAGTAACAGGGGGAACACTGAAGCTTTCTTT. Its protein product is CASSNRGNTEAFF.

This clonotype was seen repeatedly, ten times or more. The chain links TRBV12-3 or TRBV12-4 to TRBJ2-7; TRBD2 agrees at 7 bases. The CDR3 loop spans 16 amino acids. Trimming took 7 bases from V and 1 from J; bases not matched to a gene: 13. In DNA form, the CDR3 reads TGTGCCAGCACCCTGCAGCGGGGTAGCGCTTCCTACGAGCAGTACTTC. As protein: CASTLQRGSASYEQYF.

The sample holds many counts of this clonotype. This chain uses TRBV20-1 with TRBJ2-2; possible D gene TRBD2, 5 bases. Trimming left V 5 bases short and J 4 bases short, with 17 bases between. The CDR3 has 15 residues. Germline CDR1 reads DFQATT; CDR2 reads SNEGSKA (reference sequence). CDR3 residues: CSAFTVPGSTGELFF. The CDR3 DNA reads TGCAGTGCTTTCACCGTTCCGGGAAGCACCGGGGAGCTGTTTTTT.

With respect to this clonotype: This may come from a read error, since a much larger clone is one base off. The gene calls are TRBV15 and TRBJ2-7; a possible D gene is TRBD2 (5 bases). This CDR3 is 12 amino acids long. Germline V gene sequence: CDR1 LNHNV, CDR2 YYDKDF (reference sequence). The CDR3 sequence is CANSRGGYEQYF. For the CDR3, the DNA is TGTGCCAACAGCCGAGGAGGATACGAGCAGTACTTC.

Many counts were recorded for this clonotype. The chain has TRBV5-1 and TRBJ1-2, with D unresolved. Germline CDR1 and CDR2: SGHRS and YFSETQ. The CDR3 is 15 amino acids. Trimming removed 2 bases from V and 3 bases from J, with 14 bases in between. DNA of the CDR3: TGCGCCAGCAGCTTTCAGTCGTCCGGGGACTATGGCTACACCTTC. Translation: CASSFQSSGDYGYTF.

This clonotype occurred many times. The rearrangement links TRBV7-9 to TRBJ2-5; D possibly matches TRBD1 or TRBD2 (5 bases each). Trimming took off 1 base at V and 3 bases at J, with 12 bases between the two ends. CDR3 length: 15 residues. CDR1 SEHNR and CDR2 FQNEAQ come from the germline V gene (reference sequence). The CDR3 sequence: CASSLGDREEETQYF. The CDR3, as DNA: TGTGCCAGCAGCTTAGGGGACCGGGAAGAAGAGACCCAGTACTTC.